This entry lists 2 T cell receptor beta chains sequenced from one sample in a study of CD8+ T cells in alopecia areata. Reverse transcribed after extraction, RNA yielded cDNA as the sequencing template. Data came from immunoSEQ multiplex PCR; TCRdb stores just in-frame clones and leaves some out. The data contain about 98,000 clones, roughly two fifths of them singletons. Specimen: CD4+ T cells sorted from blood. The origin of the receptors is a human donor with alopecia areata.

The rearrangement uses TRBV28 and TRBJ2-1, with D tentatively TRBD1 (6 bases). CDR3 size: 15 residues. The V gene's germline CDR1 is MDHEN and CDR2 SYDVKM. V was trimmed by 2 bases and J by 6 bases, leaving 14 bases between them. Written as DNA, the CDR3 is TGTGCCAGCAGTTTAGGGGGCTTGGGGACCAATGAGCAGTTCTTC. This codes for CASSLGGLGTNEQFF.

This clone was detected only a few times. The gene calls are TRBV18 and TRBJ1-1; D gene ambiguous. Germline CDR1 reads KGHSH; CDR2 reads LQKENI. The V end was cut by 0 bases, the J end by 1 base, with 6 bases between. The CDR3 is 14 residues long. CDR3: CASSPPGRNTEAFF. Here the CDR3 DNA reads TGTGCCAGCTCACCACCCGGCAGGAACACTGAAGCTTTCTTT.